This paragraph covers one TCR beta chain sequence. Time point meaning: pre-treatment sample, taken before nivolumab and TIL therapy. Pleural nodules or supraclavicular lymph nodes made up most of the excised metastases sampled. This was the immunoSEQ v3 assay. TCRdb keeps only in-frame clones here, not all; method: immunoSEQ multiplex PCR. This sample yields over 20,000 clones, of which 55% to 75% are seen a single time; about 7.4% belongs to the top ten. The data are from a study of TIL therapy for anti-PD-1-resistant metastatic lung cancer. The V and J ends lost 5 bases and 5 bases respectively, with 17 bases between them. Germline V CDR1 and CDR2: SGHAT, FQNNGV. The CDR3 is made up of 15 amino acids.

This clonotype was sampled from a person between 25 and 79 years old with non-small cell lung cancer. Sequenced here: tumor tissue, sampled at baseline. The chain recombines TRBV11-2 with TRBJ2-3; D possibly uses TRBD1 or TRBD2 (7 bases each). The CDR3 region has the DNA TGTGCCAGCAGCCCGCGGTCAGGGGGGGTAGATACGCAGTATTTT. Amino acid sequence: CASSPRSGGVDTQYF. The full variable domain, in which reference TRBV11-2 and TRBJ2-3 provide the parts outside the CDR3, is EAGVAQSPRYKIIEKRQSVAFWCNPISGHATLYWYQQILGQGPKLLIQFQNNGVVDDSQLPKDRFSAERLKGVDSTLKIQPAKLEDSAVYLCASSPRSGGVDTQYFGPGTRLTVL.